This T cell receptor beta chain was obtained from a study of T cells in Graves' hyperthyroidism and ophthalmopathy. Study-level points and caveats: Blood shared most expanded thyroid clonotypes above 0.001. From stable hyperthyroidism, ophthalmopathy was separated by a 13 V-J model. It was a median around 6 months before onset that the model predicted ophthalmopathy.

Germline V gives CDR1 SEHNR, CDR2 FQNEAQ (reference sequence). This CDR3 has 17 amino acids. V gave up 8 bases and J gave up 0 bases, with 17 bases separating them. In making diagnoses, clinical symptoms, serum thyroxine and TRAb, thyroid ultrasound and orbital computed tomography were all used. TCR beta CDR3 regions were amplified from RNA transcripts. TCR CDR3 regions were first amplified by RT-PCR with HTBI primers. TCRdb fed the multiplex PCR reads into MiXCR, producing one record per CDR3 protein. The sample carries 550,000 to 850,000 distinct CDR3 sequences, over 15% recorded once. As for this clonotype: Its matching antigen is unknown.

The sequence was obtained from a woman between 50 and 59 years old with Graves' hyperthyroidism that later progressed to Graves' ophthalmopathy. The source material was blood. The chain joins TRBV7-9 to TRBJ1-6; no clear D gene. CDR3 protein: CASRAAAGPSYNSPLHF. The CDR3 DNA is TGTGCCAGCCGCGCAGCGGCAGGACCCTCCTATAATTCACCCCTCCACTTT.